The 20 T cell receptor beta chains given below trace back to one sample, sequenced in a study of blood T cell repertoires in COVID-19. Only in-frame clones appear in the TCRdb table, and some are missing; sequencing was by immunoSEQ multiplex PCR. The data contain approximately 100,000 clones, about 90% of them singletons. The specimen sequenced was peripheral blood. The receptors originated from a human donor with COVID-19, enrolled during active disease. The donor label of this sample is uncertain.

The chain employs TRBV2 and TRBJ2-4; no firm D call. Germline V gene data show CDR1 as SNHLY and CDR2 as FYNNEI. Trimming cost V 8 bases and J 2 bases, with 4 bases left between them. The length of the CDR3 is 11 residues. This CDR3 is CASGPKNIQYF. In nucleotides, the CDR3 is TGTGCCAGCGGGCCCAAAAACATTCAGTACTTC. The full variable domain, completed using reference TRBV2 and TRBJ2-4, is EPEVTQTPSHQVTQMGQEVILRCVPISNHLYFYWYRQILGQKVEFLVSFYNNEISEKSEIFDDQFSVERPDGSNFTLKIRSTKLEDSAMYFCASGPKNIQYFGAGTRLSVL.

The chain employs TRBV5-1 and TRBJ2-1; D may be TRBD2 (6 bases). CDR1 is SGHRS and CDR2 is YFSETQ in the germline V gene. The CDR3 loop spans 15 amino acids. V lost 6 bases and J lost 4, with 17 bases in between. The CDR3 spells CASNPGTATYNEQFF. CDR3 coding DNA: TGCGCCAGCAACCCCGGGACTGCCACTTACAATGAGCAGTTCTTC.

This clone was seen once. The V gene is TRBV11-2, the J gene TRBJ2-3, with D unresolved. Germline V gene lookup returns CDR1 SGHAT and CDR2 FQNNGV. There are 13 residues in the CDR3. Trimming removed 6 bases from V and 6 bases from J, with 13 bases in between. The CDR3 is CASRDSTLDTQYF. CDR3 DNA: TGTGCCAGCAGAGACTCAACTCTCGATACGCAGTATTTT.

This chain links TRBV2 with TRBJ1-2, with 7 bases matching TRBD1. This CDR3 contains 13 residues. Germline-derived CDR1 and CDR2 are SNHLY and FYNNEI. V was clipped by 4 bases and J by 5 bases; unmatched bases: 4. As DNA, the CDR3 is TGTGCCAGCAGTGTGACAGGGATATATGGCTACACCTTC. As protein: CASSVTGIYGYTF.

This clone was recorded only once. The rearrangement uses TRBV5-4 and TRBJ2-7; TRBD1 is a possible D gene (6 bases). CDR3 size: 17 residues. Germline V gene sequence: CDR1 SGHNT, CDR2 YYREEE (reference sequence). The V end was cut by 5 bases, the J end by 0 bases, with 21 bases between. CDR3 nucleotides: TGTGCCAGCAGTCCCCCTCCCACAGGGTTTACCTCCTACGAGCAGTACTTC. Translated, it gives CASSPPPTGFTSYEQYF.

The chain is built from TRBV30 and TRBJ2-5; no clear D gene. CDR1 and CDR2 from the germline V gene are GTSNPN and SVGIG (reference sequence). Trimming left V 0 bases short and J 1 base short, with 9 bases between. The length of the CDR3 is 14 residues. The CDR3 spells CAWSVARFQETQYF. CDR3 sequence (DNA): TGTGCCTGGAGTGTAGCCCGATTCCAAGAGACCCAGTACTTC.

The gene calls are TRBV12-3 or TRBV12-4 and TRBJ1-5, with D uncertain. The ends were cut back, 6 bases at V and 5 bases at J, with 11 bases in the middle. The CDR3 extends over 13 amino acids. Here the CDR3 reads CASSQREYQPQHF. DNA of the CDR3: TGTGCCAGCAGCCAACGGGAGTATCAGCCCCAGCATTTT.

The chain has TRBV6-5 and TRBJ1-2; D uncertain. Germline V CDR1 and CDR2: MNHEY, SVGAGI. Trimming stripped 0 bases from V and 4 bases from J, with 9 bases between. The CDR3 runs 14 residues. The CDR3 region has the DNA TGTGCCAGCAGTTACTCGCAGGAAGGCTATGGCTACACCTTC. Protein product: CASSYSQEGYGYTF.

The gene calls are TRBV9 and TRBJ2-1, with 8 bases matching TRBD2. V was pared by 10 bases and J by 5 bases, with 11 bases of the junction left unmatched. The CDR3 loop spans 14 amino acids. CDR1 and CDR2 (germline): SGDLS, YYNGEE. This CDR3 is CASSRLAGNNEQFF. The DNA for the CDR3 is TGTGCCTCTTCCCGGCTAGCGGGTAACAATGAGCAGTTCTTC.

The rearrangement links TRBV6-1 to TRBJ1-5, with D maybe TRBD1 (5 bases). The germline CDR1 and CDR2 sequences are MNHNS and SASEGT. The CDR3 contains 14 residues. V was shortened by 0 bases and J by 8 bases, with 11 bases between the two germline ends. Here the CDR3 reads CASSEAGGREPQHF. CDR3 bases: TGTGCCAGCAGTGAAGCGGGGGGGAGGGAGCCCCAGCATTTT.

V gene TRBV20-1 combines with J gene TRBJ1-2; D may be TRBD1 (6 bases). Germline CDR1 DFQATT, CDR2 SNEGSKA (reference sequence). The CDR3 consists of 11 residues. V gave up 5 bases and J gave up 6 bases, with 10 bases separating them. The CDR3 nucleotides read TGCAGTGCTCACAGGGTGGATGGCTACACCTTC. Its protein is CSAHRVDGYTF.

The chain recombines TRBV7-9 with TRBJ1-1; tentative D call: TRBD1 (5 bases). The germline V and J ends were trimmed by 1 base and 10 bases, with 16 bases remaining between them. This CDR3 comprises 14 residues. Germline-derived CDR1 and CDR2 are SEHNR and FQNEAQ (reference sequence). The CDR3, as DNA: TGTGCCAGCAGCTTAGAGGTCACCGGGAGGGGAGCTTTCTTT. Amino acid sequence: CASSLEVTGRGAFF. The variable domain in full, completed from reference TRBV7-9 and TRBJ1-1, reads DTGVSQNPRHKITKRGQNVTFRCDPISEHNRLYWYRQTLGQGPEFLTYFQNEAQLEKSRLLSDRFSAERPKGSFSTLEIQRTEQGDSAMYLCASSLEVTGRGAFFGQGTRLTVV.

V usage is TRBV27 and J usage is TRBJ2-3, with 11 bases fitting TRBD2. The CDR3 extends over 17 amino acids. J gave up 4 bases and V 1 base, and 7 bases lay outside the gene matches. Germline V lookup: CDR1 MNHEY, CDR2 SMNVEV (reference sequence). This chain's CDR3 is CASSLWLAGGVADTQYF. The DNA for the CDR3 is TGTGCCAGCAGTTTATGGCTAGCGGGAGGAGTAGCAGATACGCAGTATTTT.

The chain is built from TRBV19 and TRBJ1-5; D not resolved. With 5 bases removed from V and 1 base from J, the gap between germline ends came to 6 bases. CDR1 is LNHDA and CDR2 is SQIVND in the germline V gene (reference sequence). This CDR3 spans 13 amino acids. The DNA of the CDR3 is TGTGCCAGTAGTCGACAAAGCAATCAGCCCCAGCATTTT. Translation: CASSRQSNQPQHF.

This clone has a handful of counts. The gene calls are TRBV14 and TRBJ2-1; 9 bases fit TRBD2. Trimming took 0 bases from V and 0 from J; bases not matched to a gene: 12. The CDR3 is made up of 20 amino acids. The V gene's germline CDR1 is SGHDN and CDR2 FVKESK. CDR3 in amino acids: CASSQEFASGVSSSYNEQFF. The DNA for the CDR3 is TGTGCCAGCAGCCAAGAATTCGCTAGCGGGGTATCGAGCTCCTACAATGAGCAGTTCTTC.

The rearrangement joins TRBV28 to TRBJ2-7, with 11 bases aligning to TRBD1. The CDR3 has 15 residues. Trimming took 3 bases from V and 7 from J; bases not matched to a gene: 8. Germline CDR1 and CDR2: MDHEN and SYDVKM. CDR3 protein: CASSLGGQGAQEQYF. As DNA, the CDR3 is TGTGCCAGCAGTTTGGGTGGACAGGGGGCTCAAGAGCAGTACTTC.

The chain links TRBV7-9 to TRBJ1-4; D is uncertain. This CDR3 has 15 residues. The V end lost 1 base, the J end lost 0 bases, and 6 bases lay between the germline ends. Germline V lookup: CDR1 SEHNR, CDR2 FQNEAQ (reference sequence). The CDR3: CASSLDGATNEKLFF. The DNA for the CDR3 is TGTGCCAGCAGCTTAGATGGAGCAACTAATGAAAAACTGTTTTTT.

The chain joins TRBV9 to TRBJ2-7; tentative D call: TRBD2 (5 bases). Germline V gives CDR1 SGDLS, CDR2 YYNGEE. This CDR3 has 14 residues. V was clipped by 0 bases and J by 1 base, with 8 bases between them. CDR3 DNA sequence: TGTGCCAGCAGCGTAGGTTCGGGGTCCTACGAGCAGTACTTC. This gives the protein CASSVGSGSYEQYF.

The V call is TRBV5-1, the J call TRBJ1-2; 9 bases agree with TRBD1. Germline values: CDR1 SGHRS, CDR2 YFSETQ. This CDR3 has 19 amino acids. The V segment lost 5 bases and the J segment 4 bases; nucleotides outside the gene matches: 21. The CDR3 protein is CASRPATSGQGHVLYGYTF. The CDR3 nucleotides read TGCGCCAGCAGACCCGCCACCTCGGGACAGGGCCACGTCCTCTATGGCTACACCTTC.

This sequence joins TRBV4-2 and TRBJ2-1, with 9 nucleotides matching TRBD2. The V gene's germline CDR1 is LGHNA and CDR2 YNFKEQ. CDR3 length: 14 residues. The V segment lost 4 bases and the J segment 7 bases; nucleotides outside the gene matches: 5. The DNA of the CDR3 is TGTGCCAGCAGCCTTGGCGGGGGGGCTAATGAGCAGTTCTTC. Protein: CASSLGGGANEQFF.